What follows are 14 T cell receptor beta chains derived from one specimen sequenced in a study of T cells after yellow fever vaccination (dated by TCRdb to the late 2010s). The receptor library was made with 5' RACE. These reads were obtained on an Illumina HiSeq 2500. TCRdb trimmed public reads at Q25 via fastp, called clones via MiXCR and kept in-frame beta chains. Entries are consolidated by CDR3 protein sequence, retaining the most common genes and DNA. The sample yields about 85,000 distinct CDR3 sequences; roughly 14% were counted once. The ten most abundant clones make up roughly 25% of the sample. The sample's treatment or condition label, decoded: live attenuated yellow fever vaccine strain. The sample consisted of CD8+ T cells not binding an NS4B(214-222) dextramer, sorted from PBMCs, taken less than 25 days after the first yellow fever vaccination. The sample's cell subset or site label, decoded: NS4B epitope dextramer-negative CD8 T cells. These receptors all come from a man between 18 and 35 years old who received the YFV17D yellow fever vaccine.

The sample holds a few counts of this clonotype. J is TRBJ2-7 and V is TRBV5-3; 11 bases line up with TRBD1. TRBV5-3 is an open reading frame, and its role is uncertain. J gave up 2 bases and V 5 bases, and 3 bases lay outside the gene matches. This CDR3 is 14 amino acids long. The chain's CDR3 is CARRLGQGAYEQYV. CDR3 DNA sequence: TGTGCCAGAAGACTGGGACAGGGGGCCTACGAGCAGTACGTC.

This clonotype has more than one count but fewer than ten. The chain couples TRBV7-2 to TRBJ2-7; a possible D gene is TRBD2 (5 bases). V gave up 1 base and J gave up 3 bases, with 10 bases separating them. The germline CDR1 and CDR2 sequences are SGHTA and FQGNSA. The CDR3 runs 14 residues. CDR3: CASSLVGVNYEQYV. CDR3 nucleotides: TGTGCCAGCAGCTTAGTCGGGGTTAACTACGAGCAGTACGTC.

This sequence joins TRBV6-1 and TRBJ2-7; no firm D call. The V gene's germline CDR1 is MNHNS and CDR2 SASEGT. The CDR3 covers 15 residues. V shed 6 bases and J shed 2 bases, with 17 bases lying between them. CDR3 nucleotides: TGTGCCAGCAGCGACACTCCCGATCTGGCCTACGAGCAGTACTTC. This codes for CASSDTPDLAYEQYF.

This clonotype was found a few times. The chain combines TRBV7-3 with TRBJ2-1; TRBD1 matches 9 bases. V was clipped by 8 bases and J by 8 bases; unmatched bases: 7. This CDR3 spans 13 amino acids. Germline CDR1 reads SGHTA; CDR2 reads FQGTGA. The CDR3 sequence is CASSGQGYDEQFF. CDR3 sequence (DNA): TGTGCCAGCTCCGGACAGGGGTACGATGAGCAGTTCTTC. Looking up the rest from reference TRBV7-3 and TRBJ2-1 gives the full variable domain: GAGVSQTPSNKVTEKGKYVELRCDPISGHTALYWYRQSLGQGPEFLIYFQGTGAADDSGLPNDRFFAVRPEGSVSTLKIQRTERGDSAVYLCASSGQGYDEQFFGPGTRLTVL.

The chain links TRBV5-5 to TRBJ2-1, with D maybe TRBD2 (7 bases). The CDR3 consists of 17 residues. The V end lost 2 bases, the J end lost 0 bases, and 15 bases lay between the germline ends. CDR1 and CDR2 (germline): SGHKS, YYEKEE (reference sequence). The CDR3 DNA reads TGTGCCAGCAGCTTCCTTGGCGGGGGCCTCTCCTACAATGAGCAGTTCTTC. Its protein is CASSFLGGGLSYNEQFF.

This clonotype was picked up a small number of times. Here the CDR3 reads CATSRVGNYGYTF. The CDR3 DNA sequence: TGTGCCACCTCCCGGGTTGGTAACTATGGCTACACCTTC. V is TRBV7-8 and J is TRBJ1-2; D is uncertain. Germline CDR1 SGHVS, CDR2 FQNEAQ. The CDR3 contains 13 residues. V lost 10 bases and J 1 base, leaving 13 bases between the germline ends.

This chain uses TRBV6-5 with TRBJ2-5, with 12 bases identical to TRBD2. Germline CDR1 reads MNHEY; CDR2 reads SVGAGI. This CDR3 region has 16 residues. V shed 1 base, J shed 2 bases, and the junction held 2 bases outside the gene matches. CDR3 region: CASSYWTSGEQETQYF. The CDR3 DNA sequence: TGTGCCAGCAGTTACTGGACTAGCGGGGAGCAAGAGACCCAGTACTTC.

DNA for the CDR3: TGTGCCAGCAGCTGGGGCCCGGGGCTCGCAGATACGCAGTATTTT. Translated, it gives CASSWGPGLADTQYF. This sequence joins TRBV5-4 and TRBJ2-3; D is perhaps TRBD1 or TRBD2 (5 bases each). This CDR3 region has 15 residues. Per germline, CDR1 SGHNT and CDR2 YYREEE (reference sequence). V was pared by 3 bases and J by 4 bases, with 15 bases between.

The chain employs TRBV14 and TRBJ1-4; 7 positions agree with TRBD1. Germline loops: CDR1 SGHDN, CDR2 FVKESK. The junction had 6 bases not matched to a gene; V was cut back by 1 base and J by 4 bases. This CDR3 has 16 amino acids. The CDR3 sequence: CASSQVEGAGNEKLFF. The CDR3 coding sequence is TGTGCCAGCAGCCAAGTGGAGGGGGCTGGTAATGAAAAACTGTTTTTT.

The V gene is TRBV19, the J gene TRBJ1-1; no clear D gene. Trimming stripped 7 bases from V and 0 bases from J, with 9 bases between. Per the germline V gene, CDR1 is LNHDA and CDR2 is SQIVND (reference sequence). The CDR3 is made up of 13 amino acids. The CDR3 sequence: CASNLKLNTEAFF. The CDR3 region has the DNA TGTGCCAGTAATTTGAAGCTGAACACTGAAGCTTTCTTT.

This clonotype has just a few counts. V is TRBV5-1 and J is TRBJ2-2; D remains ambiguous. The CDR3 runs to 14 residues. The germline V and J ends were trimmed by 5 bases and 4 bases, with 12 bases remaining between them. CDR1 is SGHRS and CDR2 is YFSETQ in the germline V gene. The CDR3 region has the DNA TGCGCCAGCAGATCTGACACCTCCACCGGGGAGCTGTTTTTT. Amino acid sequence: CASRSDTSTGELFF.

The CDR3 loop is CSVEVVEIGRGPQETQYF. The CDR3 coding sequence is TGCAGCGTTGAAGTGGTGGAGATAGGACGGGGACCCCAAGAGACCCAGTACTTC. The V gene is TRBV29-1, the J gene TRBJ2-5; the D call may be TRBD1 or TRBD2 (5 bases each). V was clipped by 1 base and J by 1 base, with 22 bases between them. The CDR3 length is 18 residues. Looked up from germline, CDR1 is SQVTM and CDR2 is ANQGSEA. Complete variable domain (other parts from reference TRBV29-1 and TRBJ2-5): SAVISQKPSRDICQRGTSLTIQCQVDSQVTMMFWYRQQPGQSLTLIATANQGSEATYESGFVIDKFPISRPNLTFSTLTVSNMSPEDSSIYLCSVEVVEIGRGPQETQYFGPGTRLLVL.

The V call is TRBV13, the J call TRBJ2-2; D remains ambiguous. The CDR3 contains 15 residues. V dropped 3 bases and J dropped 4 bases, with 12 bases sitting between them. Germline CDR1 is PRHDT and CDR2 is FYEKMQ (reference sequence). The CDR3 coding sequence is TGTGCCAGCAGCTTTGGGGTTTCTGTCACCGGGGAGCTGTTTTTT. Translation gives CASSFGVSVTGELFF.

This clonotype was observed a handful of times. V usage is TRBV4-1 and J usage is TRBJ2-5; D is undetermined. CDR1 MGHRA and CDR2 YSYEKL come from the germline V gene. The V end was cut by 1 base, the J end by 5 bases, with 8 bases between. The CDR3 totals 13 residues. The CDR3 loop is CASSQVSQETQYF. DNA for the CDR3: TGCGCCAGCAGCCAAGTTAGCCAGGAGACCCAGTACTTC.